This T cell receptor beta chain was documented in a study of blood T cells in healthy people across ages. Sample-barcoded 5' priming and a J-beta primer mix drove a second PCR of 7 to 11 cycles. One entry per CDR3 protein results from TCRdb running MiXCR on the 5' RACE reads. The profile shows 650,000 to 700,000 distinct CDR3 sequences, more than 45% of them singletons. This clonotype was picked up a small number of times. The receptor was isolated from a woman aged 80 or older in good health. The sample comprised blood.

CDR3 DNA: TGTGCCAGCAGCCAACAAACCGGGACTCGGAATGAGCAGTTCTTC. Translated: CASSQQTGTRNEQFF. This chain joins TRBV3-1 and TRBJ2-1, with TRBD2 as a possible D gene (6 bases). V was pared by 2 bases and J by 7 bases, with 15 bases between. Germline V gives CDR1 LGHDT, CDR2 YNNKEL (reference sequence). The CDR3 has 15 amino acids.